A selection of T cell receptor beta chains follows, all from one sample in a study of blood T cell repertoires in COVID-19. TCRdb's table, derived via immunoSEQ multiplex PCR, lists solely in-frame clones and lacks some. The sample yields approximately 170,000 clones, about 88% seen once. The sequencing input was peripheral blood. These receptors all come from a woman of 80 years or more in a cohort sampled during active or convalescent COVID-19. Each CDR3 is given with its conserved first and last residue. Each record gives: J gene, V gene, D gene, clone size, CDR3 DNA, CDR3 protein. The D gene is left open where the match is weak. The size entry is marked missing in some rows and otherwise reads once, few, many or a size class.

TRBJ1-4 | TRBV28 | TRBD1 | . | TGTGCCAGCAGGGTCGGACAGGGGGCTAGGTTAGGGGAAAAACTGTTTTTT | CASRVGQGARLGEKLFF
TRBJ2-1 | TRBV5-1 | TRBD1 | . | TGCGCCAGCAGCCCGGGACAGGGAAGGGAGGGTGAGCAGTTCTTC | CASSPGQGREGEQFF
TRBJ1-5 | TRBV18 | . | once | TGTGCCAGCTCACTCACGACAGTCCAATCAAAGCCCCAGCATTTT | CASSLTTVQSKPQHF
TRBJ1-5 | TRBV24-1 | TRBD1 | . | TGTGCCACCAGTGACCCTCGACAGGGGGCTTCCAATCAGCCCCAGCATTTT | CATSDPRQGASNQPQHF
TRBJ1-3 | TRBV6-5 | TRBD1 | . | TGTGCCAGCAGCGACAGGGGGGGAAACACCATATATTTT | CASSDRGGNTIYF
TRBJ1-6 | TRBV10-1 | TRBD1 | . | TGCGCCAGCTCACAGGGGTTTTCGTCACCCCTCCACTTT | CASSQGFSSPLHF
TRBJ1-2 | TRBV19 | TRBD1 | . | TGTGCCACCCTCGACAGGGACCGCTATGGCTACACCTTC | CATLDRDRYGYTF
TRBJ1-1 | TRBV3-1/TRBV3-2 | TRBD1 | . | TGTGCCAGCAGCCCCCACCGGGACAGGCGCGATGAAGCTTTCTTT | CASSPHRDRRDEAFF
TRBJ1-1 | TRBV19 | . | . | TGTGCCAGTAGTATCTCATCGGACAGCGCTGAAGCTTTCTTT | CASSISSDSAEAFF
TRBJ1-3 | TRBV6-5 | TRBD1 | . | TGTGCCAGCATCGCTGGACAGGGGTGGGCCATATATTTT | CASIAGQGWAIYF
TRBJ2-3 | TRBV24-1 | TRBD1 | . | TGTGCCACCGGGCAGGGGGCTATTTCAGATACGCAGTATTTT | CATGQGAISDTQYF
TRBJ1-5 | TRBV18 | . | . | TGTGCCAGCTCACCACCGGGCAGGGGCAGTCAGCCCCAGCATTTT | CASSPPGRGSQPQHF
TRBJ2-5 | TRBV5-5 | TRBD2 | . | TGTGCCAGCAGCCGACTAGCGAAGCAAGAGACCCAGTACTTC | CASSRLAKQETQYF
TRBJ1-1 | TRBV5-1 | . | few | TGCGCCAGCAGCTCGACAGAGAACACTGAAGCTTTCTTT | CASSSTENTEAFF
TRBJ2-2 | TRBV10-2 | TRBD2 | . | TGCGCCAGCAGTGTAGGACTAGCGGGAGCCGGGGAGCTGTTTTTT | CASSVGLAGAGELFF
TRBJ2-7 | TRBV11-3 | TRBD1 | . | TGTGCCAGCAGCCCCCAGGGCGGACAGGGTGACTTC | CASSPQGGQGDF
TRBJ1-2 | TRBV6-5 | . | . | TGTGCCATCTCCTCAGGGTATGGCTACACCTTC | CAISSGYGYTF
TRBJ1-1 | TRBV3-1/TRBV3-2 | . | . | TGTGCCAGCAGCCACTATACAGGAAACTTGAACACTGAAGCTTTCTTT | CASSHYTGNLNTEAFF
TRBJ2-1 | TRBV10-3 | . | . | TGTGCCATCAGTGAATTTTCTAGAAATGAGCAGTTCTTC | CAISEFSRNEQFF
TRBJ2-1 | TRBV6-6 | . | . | TGTGCCAGCAGTTACTCCCCCTCGCGAGAGGGCGATGAGCAGTTCTTC | CASSYSPSREGDEQFF
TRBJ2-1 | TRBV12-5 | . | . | TGTGCTAGTGGTTTGCAAACAGGGAACAATGAGCAGTTCTTC | CASGLQTGNNEQFF
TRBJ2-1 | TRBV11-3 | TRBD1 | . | TGTGCCAGCAGCTCTGGACAGGGGGTAGGTGAGCAGTTCTTC | CASSSGQGVGEQFF
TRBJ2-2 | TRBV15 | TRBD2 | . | TGTGCCACCAGCGGCGATGAGTGGGAGGGATGGGGCACCGGGGAGCTGTTTTTT | CATSGDEWEGWGTGELFF
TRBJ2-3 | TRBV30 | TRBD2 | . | TGTGCCTGGAGTGCTACTAGCGGTACAGATACGCAGTATTTT | CAWSATSGTDTQYF
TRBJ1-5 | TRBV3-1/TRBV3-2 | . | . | TGTGCCAGCAGCCAAGGTCGGGGGGGTCAGCCCCAGCATTTT | CASSQGRGGQPQHF
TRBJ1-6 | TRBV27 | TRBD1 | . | TGTGCCAGCAGTTTTTTGGTAGGAGGGGGCACACGCCAGAGGCCACCCCTCCACTTT | CASSFLVGGGTRQRPPLHF